Following are 19 T cell receptor beta chains from one sample sequenced in a study of human T cells and chemical hapten exposure. MiXCR, run by TCRdb on the RACE reads, gives a single entry per CDR3 protein. The table lists 100,000 to 150,000 distinct CDR3 sequences, approximately 10% of them singletons. The time point denotes: patch test 3, about 24 weeks after DPC sensitization. The sample's treatment: therapeutic diphenylcyclopropenone sensitization with weekly scalp DPC. The source material was whole blood, sampled in connection with sensitization to the hapten diphenylcyclopropenone (DPC). The source of these receptors is a woman aged 45-65 years with alopecia areata. Some clones in this sample may be carry-over from other donors' samples.

The chain combines TRBV9 with TRBJ1-1, with unresolved D. Trimming pared 3 bases from V and 7 bases from J, leaving 7 bases between. CDR1 SGDLS and CDR2 YYNGEE come from the germline V gene. The CDR3 is made up of 11 amino acids. The CDR3 is CASSDGIEAFF. DNA of the CDR3: TGTGCCAGCAGCGACGGGATTGAAGCTTTCTTT.

This clonotype was seen at least ten times. V gene TRBV6-6 combines with J gene TRBJ2-7, with D perhaps being TRBD1 or TRBD2 (5 bases each). Trimming took off 8 bases at V and 4 bases at J, with 18 bases between the two ends. The CDR3 consists of 14 residues. The germline CDR1 and CDR2 sequences are MNHNY and SVGAGI (reference sequence). CDR3 in amino acids: CASADRDVGYEQYF. The DNA of the CDR3 is TGTGCCAGCGCCGACCGGGACGTAGGGTACGAGCAGTACTTC.

The chain is built from TRBV7-2 and TRBJ1-3; D possibly corresponds to TRBD1 (6 bases). This CDR3 spans 15 amino acids. The V gene lost 6 bases and the J gene lost 0 bases, with 12 bases spanning the gap. CDR1 is SGHTA, CDR2 FQGNSA, per germline. CDR3 in DNA: TGTGCCAGCAGAACGAGGGGGAACTCTGGAAACACCATATATTTT. It encodes CASRTRGNSGNTIYF.

Only a few counts were recorded for this clonotype. The chain combines TRBV12-3 or TRBV12-4 with TRBJ2-7; D remains ambiguous. This CDR3 comprises 12 residues. V was trimmed by 10 bases and J by 5 bases, leaving 15 bases between them. CDR3 region: CATAARRDEQYF. In nucleotides, the CDR3 is TGTGCCACCGCGGCTAGAAGAGACGAGCAGTACTTC.

The V call is TRBV10-1, the J call TRBJ2-5; TRBD1 matches at 7 bases. The CDR3 has 13 residues. V lost 6 bases to trimming and J lost 3 bases; unmatched junction nucleotides: 4. The germline V gene has CDR1 WNHNN and CDR2 SYGVQD (reference sequence). CDR3 in DNA: TGCGCCAGCAGCTCCGGACAGGAAGAGACCCAGTACTTC. Protein product: CASSSGQEETQYF.

At least ten counts were recorded for this clonotype. The V call is TRBV2, the J call TRBJ2-7; unclear D gene. The V end was cut by 6 bases, the J end by 7 bases, with 13 bases between. Germline CDR1 and CDR2: SNHLY and FYNNEI. This CDR3 has 12 residues. The CDR3 here is CASSPLAEEQYF. CDR3 in DNA: TGTGCCAGCAGCCCTCTGGCGGAGGAGCAGTACTTC.

The rearrangement joins TRBV4-3 to TRBJ1-2; 9 bases are a match to TRBD1. The CDR3 length is 15 residues. V was clipped by 2 bases and J by 8 bases; unmatched bases: 9. Germline lookup yields CDR1 LGHNA and CDR2 YSLEER. CDR3 in DNA: TGCGCCAGCAGCCAACCGGGACAGGGTCTCTCGGGCTACACCTTC. This gives the protein CASSQPGQGLSGYTF.

In its sample, this clonotype was seen a few times. The genes are TRBV3-1 and TRBJ2-3; D gene ambiguous. Germline values: CDR1 LGHDT, CDR2 YNNKEL (reference sequence). The V and J ends lost 0 bases and 4 bases respectively, with 5 bases between them. The CDR3 is 13 amino acids. CDR3 DNA sequence: TGTGCCAGCAGCCAAGATCGGCCAGATACGCAGTATTTT. Encoded protein: CASSQDRPDTQYF.

The chain couples TRBV27 to TRBJ1-2; 8 bases fit TRBD1. Germline V lookup: CDR1 MNHEY, CDR2 SMNVEV (reference sequence). The V and J ends lost 6 bases and 5 bases, in that order; junction bases with no gene match: 17. The CDR3 is 17 amino acids. In DNA form, the CDR3 reads TGTGCCAGCAGCCTTCGATCGGACAGGGAGAAGTGGTATGGCTACACCTTC. This sequence encodes CASSLRSDREKWYGYTF.

This rearrangement joins TRBV21-1 to TRBJ1-5. TRBV21-1 counts as a pseudogene. This CDR3 region has 14 residues. CDR3 amino acids: CASSKVAGRRAQHF. The DNA of the CDR3 is TGTGCCAGCAGCAAAGTGGCAGGCCGTCGGGCCCAGCATTTT.

The rearrangement uses TRBV20-1 and TRBJ2-1; 8 nucleotides agree with TRBD2. Per the germline V gene, CDR1 is DFQATT and CDR2 is SNEGSKA (reference sequence). Trimming cost V 0 bases and J 9 bases; bases outside gene matches: 7. The CDR3 length is 14 residues. CDR3 sequence: CSAREGLEIPEQFF. The DNA of the CDR3 is TGCAGTGCTAGAGAGGGACTAGAAATCCCTGAGCAGTTCTTC.

At least ten counts were recorded for this clonotype. This sequence joins TRBV15 and TRBJ2-1; 8 bases map to TRBD2. CDR1 and CDR2 (germline): LNHNV, YYDKDF (reference sequence). The CDR3 loop spans 16 amino acids. The trim removed 5 bases at V and 2 bases at J, leaving 8 bases unmatched. The DNA for the CDR3 is TGTGCCACCAGCGAGGGGTTTAGCGGGACCTACAATGAGCAGTTCTTC. It encodes CATSEGFSGTYNEQFF.

This clonotype was picked up a small number of times. The rearrangement uses TRBV7-2 and TRBJ2-7; possible D gene TRBD2, 5 bases. Trimming took off 5 bases at V and 7 bases at J, with 9 bases between the two ends. CDR1 is SGHTA, CDR2 FQGNSA, per germline. CDR3 length: 11 amino acids. CDR3 sequence: CASSPAGEQYF. CDR3 nucleotides: TGTGCCAGCAGCCCGGCGGGTGAGCAGTACTTC.

This clonotype was recorded a few times. The V gene is TRBV12-3 or TRBV12-4, the J gene TRBJ1-2, with 8 bases matching TRBD1. The length of the CDR3 is 16 residues. The trim removed 1 base at V and 7 bases at J, leaving 11 bases unmatched. CDR3: CASSLEATGGLRGYTF. The CDR3 DNA follows: TGTGCCAGCAGTTTAGAGGCAACAGGGGGGCTACGTGGCTACACCTTC.

This clonotype has a count of ten or more. This chain uses TRBV21-1 with TRBJ2-7; the table's D call TRBD1 went unverified against the DNA. TRBV21-1 is assigned pseudogene status. The CDR3 spans 18 residues. The CDR3 region has the DNA TGTGCCAGCAGCAAACCTCAGCCGTGGGACATAGGGTCCTACGAGCAGTACTTC. Residues: CASSKPQPWDIGSYEQYF.

This clonotype was counted only a few times. V gene TRBV29-1 combines with J gene TRBJ2-3; maybe TRBD2 (7 bases). V dropped 8 bases and J dropped 6 bases, with 18 bases sitting between them. This CDR3 contains 13 residues. Looked up from germline, CDR1 is SQVTM and CDR2 is ANQGSEA. The CDR3, as DNA: TGCAGCTCATATGGAGGGGGGGGGGATACGCAGTATTTT. Translated: CSSYGGGGDTQYF.

Comment on this clonotype: One base away lies a much larger clone, so this may be a sequencing read error. This chain connects TRBV5-1 to TRBJ2-5; D remains unclear. The V gene's germline CDR1 is SGHRS and CDR2 YFSETQ. The CDR3 consists of 12 residues. In DNA form, the CDR3 reads TGCGCCAGCAGCTTGGATTTCGAGATCCAGTACTTC. This codes for CASSLDFEIQYF.

This clonotype has a handful of counts. This chain joins TRBV28 and TRBJ2-6; tentatively, D is TRBD1 or TRBD2 (5 bases each). Germline V gives CDR1 MDHEN, CDR2 SYDVKM. The V and J ends lost 8 bases and 3 bases respectively, with 20 bases between them. The CDR3 spans 17 residues. This CDR3 reads CASLSRDPQSGANVLTF. The CDR3 DNA is TGTGCCAGCCTAAGCCGGGACCCGCAAAGTGGGGCCAACGTCCTGACTTTC.

The CDR3 DNA reads as TGCGCCAGCAGCCAAGTCGGCGGGGAGGAGACCCAGTACTTC. Translating gives CASSQVGGEETQYF. This sequence joins TRBV4-3 and TRBJ2-5, with D possibly matching TRBD2 (6 bases). Looked up from germline, CDR1 is LGHNA and CDR2 is YSLEER. V gave up 1 base and J gave up 5 bases, with 11 bases separating them. CDR3 size: 14 residues.